This passage covers 10 T cell receptor beta chains from one sample sequenced in a study of radiation and T cells in renal cell carcinoma. The treatment here: treatment-naive control, cytoreductive nephrectomy. Assay used: immunoSEQ multiplex PCR; TCRdb lists only in-frame clones, some missing. This table has 15,000 to 19,000 clones, 45% to 70% appearing once. Sequenced here: tumor tissue, sampled from a patient whose treatment was nephrectomy without radiotherapy. The source of these receptors is a man aged 50-59 years with renal cell carcinoma.

In this sample, this clone turned up a few times. V usage is TRBV28 and J usage is TRBJ1-5; maybe TRBD1 (6 bases). The CDR3 covers 15 residues. V dropped 8 bases and J dropped 4 bases, with 18 bases sitting between them. Germline CDR1 reads MDHEN; CDR2 reads SYDVKM. CDR3: CASFRGGAWNQPQHF. CDR3 nucleotides: TGTGCCAGCTTTCGGGGGGGGGCGTGGAATCAGCCCCAGCATTTT. Complete variable domain (other parts from reference TRBV28 and TRBJ1-5): DVKVTQSSRYLVKRTGEKVFLECVQDMDHENMFWYRQDPGLGLRLIYFSYDVKMKEKGDIPEGYSVSREKKERFSLILESASTNQTSMYLCASFRGGAWNQPQHFGDGTRLSIL.

This clone ranks as medium-sized. V usage is TRBV14 and J usage is TRBJ2-7; 11 bases are shared with TRBD2. This CDR3 is 17 amino acids long. The ends lost 2 bases at V and 0 bases at J; junction bases unmatched: 6. Germline V gives CDR1 SGHDN, CDR2 FVKESK. The CDR3 loop reads CASSQTSGRPLSYEQYF. The CDR3 bases are TGTGCCAGCAGCCAAACTAGCGGGAGACCCCTCTCCTACGAGCAGTACTTC.

Within the sample, this clone is medium-sized. CDR3 sequence (DNA): TGTGCCAGCAGCTTAATAGGGGTCCTCACTGAAGCTTTCTTT. Protein product: CASSLIGVLTEAFF. The V call is TRBV13, the J call TRBJ1-1; TRBD1 might be the D (5 bases). The CDR3 runs to 14 residues. V lost 2 bases and J lost 4, with 11 bases in between. Germline V lookup: CDR1 PRHDT, CDR2 FYEKMQ (reference sequence).

The rearrangement joins TRBV5-6 to TRBJ2-4, with TRBD1 matching over 7 bases. Germline V gene data show CDR1 as SGHDT and CDR2 as YYEEEE. The CDR3 contains 11 residues. The ends lost 2 bases at V and 13 bases at J; junction bases unmatched: 3. The CDR3 sequence: CASSLEDRQYF. As DNA, the CDR3 is TGTGCCAGCAGCTTAGAGGACAGGCAGTACTTC.

There are a few counts of this clone. The chain has TRBV19 and TRBJ2-3; 9 bases map to TRBD2. Germline trimming cut 2 bases from V and 3 bases from J; bases unmatched to any gene: 0. The CDR3 runs to 14 residues. Germline CDR1 reads LNHDA; CDR2 reads SQIVND (reference sequence). CDR3 nucleotides: TGTGCCAGTAGTATACTAGCGGGAACAGATACGCAGTATTTT. Residues: CASSILAGTDTQYF.

CDR3 sequence reads: CASSPSGTDRYGYTF. The CDR3 nucleotides read TGTGCCAGCAGCCCAAGCGGGACAGATCGCTATGGCTACACCTTC. The chain carries TRBV7-9 and TRBJ1-2; TRBD1 agrees at 7 bases. The CDR3 runs to 15 residues. V lost 5 bases and J lost 4; bases outside the gene matches: 10. Germline lookup yields CDR1 SEHNR and CDR2 FQNEAQ (reference sequence). Full variable domain (missing parts from reference TRBV7-9 and TRBJ1-2): DTGVSQNPRHKITKRGQNVTFRCDPISEHNRLYWYRQTLGQGPEFLTYFQNEAQLEKSRLLSDRFSAERPKGSFSTLEIQRTEQGDSAMYLCASSPSGTDRYGYTFGSGTRLTVV.

This chain uses TRBV30 with TRBJ1-1; the D gene is possibly TRBD1 (6 bases). The V end was cut by 5 bases, the J end by 4 bases, with 17 bases between. This CDR3 is 14 amino acids long. From germline, CDR1 is GTSNPN and CDR2 SVGIG (reference sequence). The CDR3 loop reads CAWVGGDRPTEAFF. DNA of the CDR3: TGTGCCTGGGTGGGGGGCGATCGGCCCACTGAAGCTTTCTTT.

V gene TRBV5-4 combines with J gene TRBJ1-2, with 10 bases identical to TRBD1. The CDR3 has 13 residues. Germline values: CDR1 SGHNT, CDR2 YYREEE (reference sequence). V gave up 10 bases and J gave up 3 bases; unmatched junction bases: 6. CDR3 sequence (DNA): TGTGCCTGTGACAGGGGGCAGGACTATGGCTACACCTTC. Translating gives CACDRGQDYGYTF.

The rearrangement joins TRBV30 to TRBJ2-1; D may be TRBD2 (5 bases). The CDR3 consists of 13 residues. Trimming cost V 4 bases and J 9 bases, with 16 bases left between them. Germline values: CDR1 GTSNPN, CDR2 SVGIG (reference sequence). The CDR3 DNA reads as TGTGCCTGGATTAGAGAAAGCGGTACTGAGCAGTTCTTC. Translation gives CAWIRESGTEQFF.

This clone was recorded only once. The rearrangement uses TRBV4-1 and TRBJ2-2, with TRBD1 as a possible D gene (6 bases). Germline-derived CDR1 and CDR2 are MGHRA and YSYEKL. The CDR3 has 17 amino acids. V was cut by 5 bases and J by 1 base, with 17 bases left in between. This CDR3 reads CASSGMQGPLNTGELFF. The DNA of the CDR3 is TGCGCCAGCAGCGGAATGCAGGGGCCCCTGAACACCGGGGAGCTGTTTTTT.